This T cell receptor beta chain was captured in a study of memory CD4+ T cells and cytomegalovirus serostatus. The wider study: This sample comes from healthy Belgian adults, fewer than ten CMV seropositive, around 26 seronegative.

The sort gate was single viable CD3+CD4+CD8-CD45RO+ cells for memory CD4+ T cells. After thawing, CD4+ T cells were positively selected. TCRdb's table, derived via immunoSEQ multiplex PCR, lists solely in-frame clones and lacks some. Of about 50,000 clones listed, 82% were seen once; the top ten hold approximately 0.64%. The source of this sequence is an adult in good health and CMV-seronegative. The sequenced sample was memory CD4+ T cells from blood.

The CDR3 loop is CASSLSLRNTEAFF. The CDR3 bases are TGTGCCAGCTCATTGAGTTTGCGGAACACTGAAGCTTTCTTT. The chain joins TRBV18 to TRBJ1-1; D is unclear. The CDR3 is made up of 14 amino acids. CDR1 and CDR2 (germline): KGHSH, LQKENI. V was cut by 5 bases and J by 1 base, with 11 bases left in between.